Described below is a single TCR beta chain sequence and its context. This clonotype was observed a handful of times. Its target antigen remains unknown. No much larger clone is present one base from it, and per-base qualities are unavailable. CDR3 length: 17 amino acids, cysteine to phenylalanine. Only the CDR3 DNA stays, 51 bases, in frame from base 1. V is shortened by 1 base, J by 3 bases, and the region joining them spans 19 bases. CDR1 and CDR2 (SGHRS, YFSETQ) derive from the germline V gene. Libraries came from RT-PCR. The run used an Illumina HiSeq 2500. Starting from the raw public reads, TCRdb applied fastp trimming at Q25, assembled clones with MiXCR and retained in-frame beta chains. Here each entry gathers all rows of one CDR3 protein and keeps the most common genes and DNA. The sample table lists more than 600,000 distinct CDR3 sequences, about 18% of them with a count of one. The leading ten clones occupy under 13% of the sample.

The data were obtained in a study of response to subunit inactivated influenza vaccine (dated by TCRdb to 2016 to 2019). Concerning the study at large: Deep quantitative T cell receptor repertoire profiling was used in the study to track responses to a trivalent subunit inactivated influenza vaccine. Results and caveats for the whole study, not just this receptor: The authors proposed that each seasonal influenza vaccination may bring in only a limited number of new T cells.

This clonotype was sampled from a man aged 45-65 years who received an inactivated influenza vaccine. Donor details come from another sample of the same person, matched by shared clones. The rearrangement joined TRBV5-1 to TRBJ2-5; the D region is possibly TRBD1 or TRBD2, each matching across 7 bases. The material was PBMCs from blood, obtained 5 to 6 days after vaccination. The DNA reads TGCGCCAGCAGCTTGCAGCAAGGTTCAGGGGGGGAAGAGACCCAGTACTTC. This sequence encodes CASSLQQGSGGEETQYF.